Presented here are 25 T cell receptor beta chains from one specimen sequenced in a study of T cells in Graves' hyperthyroidism and ophthalmopathy. RNA transcripts served as the template for amplifying TCR beta CDR3 regions. The HTBI primer set drove a first-round RT-PCR of the TCR CDR3. TCRdb used MiXCR to reprocess the multiplex PCR reads, holding one entry per CDR3 protein. The table includes roughly 700,000 distinct CDR3 sequences, 30% to 40% detected once. What was sequenced was blood. The receptor set was obtained from a woman between 40 and 50 years old with Graves' hyperthyroidism.

In this sample, this clonotype turned up many times. V is TRBV7-8 and J is TRBJ2-5; D assignment may be TRBD1 or TRBD2 (6 bases each). Germline V gene sequence: CDR1 SGHVS, CDR2 FQNEAQ. The CDR3 covers 14 residues. With 5 bases removed from V and 5 bases from J, the gap between germline ends came to 15 bases. The CDR3 here is CASSRSGGLETQYF. CDR3 DNA: TGTGCCAGCAGCCGATCCGGGGGCCTGGAGACCCAGTACTTC.

This clonotype was seen once. V is TRBV29-1 and J is TRBJ1-1; maybe TRBD1 (5 bases). The V and J ends lost 3 bases and 0 bases respectively, with 8 bases between them. Germline values: CDR1 SQVTM, CDR2 ANQGSEA. This CDR3 spans 13 amino acids. The CDR3 region is CSVDGTMNTEAFF. CDR3 sequence (DNA): TGCAGCGTTGACGGGACGATGAACACTGAAGCTTTCTTT.

There are many counts of this clonotype. CDR3 protein: CAIRGVVEAGNTIYF. The CDR3 region has the DNA TGTGCCATCAGGGGGGTAGTGGAAGCTGGAAACACCATATATTTT. The V and J genes are TRBV10-3 and TRBJ1-3; weak D call: TRBD1 (5 bases). V dropped 6 bases and J dropped 2 bases, with 14 bases sitting between them. The CDR3 length is 15 residues. Germline V gene data show CDR1 as ENHRY and CDR2 as SYGVKD.

This clonotype was counted many times. The chain recombines TRBV6-6 with TRBJ2-7; 8 nucleotides agree with TRBD2. The CDR3 is 12 residues long. CDR1 is MNHNY and CDR2 is SVGAGI in the germline V gene (reference sequence). J was trimmed by 6 bases and V by 7 bases; bases with no gene match: 5. The CDR3 nucleotides are TGTGCCAGCAAGGAGCGGGAGCGCGAGCAGTACTTC. It encodes CASKEREREQYF.

V is TRBV2 and J is TRBJ2-2, with D maybe TRBD1 (5 bases). The germline V and J ends were trimmed by 2 bases and 2 bases, with 9 bases remaining between them. The length of the CDR3 is 15 residues. Germline CDR1 is SNHLY and CDR2 is FYNNEI. CDR3 sequence (DNA): TGTGCCAGCAGTGAACCAGGGTTAAACACCGGGGAGCTGTTTTTT. It is translated as CASSEPGLNTGELFF.

This chain connects TRBV20-1 to TRBJ1-2; D is perhaps TRBD1 (6 bases). CDR1 is DFQATT and CDR2 is SNEGSKA in the germline V gene (reference sequence). Trimming removed 6 bases from V and 4 bases from J, with 21 bases in between. The CDR3 consists of 15 residues. This CDR3 reads CSAQPGRGYFYGYTF. DNA for the CDR3: TGCAGTGCGCAACCCGGCAGGGGTTATTTCTATGGCTACACCTTC.

In regard to this clonotype: Its ends do not fully match the called genes, so a read error is possible. The V call is TRBV19, the J call TRBJ1-1; D might be TRBD1 (6 bases). Per the germline V gene, CDR1 is LNHDA and CDR2 is SQIVND (reference sequence). The CDR3 extends over 14 amino acids. CDR3 DNA sequence: TGTGCCAGTAGCATAGGGACATTGAACACTGAAGCTTTCTTT. This codes for CASSIGTLNTEAFF.

This clonotype was seen more than once but under ten times. The chain joins TRBV29-1 to TRBJ2-7, with 8 bases aligning to TRBD1. Germline lookup yields CDR1 SQVTM and CDR2 ANQGSEA. The junction had 12 bases not matched to a gene; V was cut back by 6 bases and J by 5 bases. There are 14 residues in the CDR3. CDR3 in DNA: TGCAGCGTGGCCTGGACAGGGAAGGGCCACGAGCAGTACTTC. Residues: CSVAWTGKGHEQYF.

The CDR3 region has the DNA TGTGCCAGCAGTTCGAGCCCTACAGGGGTCGGCTACACCTTC. Translating gives CASSSSPTGVGYTF. The chain joins TRBV12-3 or TRBV12-4 to TRBJ1-2; TRBD1 matches 7 bases. This CDR3 is built from 14 residues. With 4 bases clipped from V and 8 bases from J, the junction kept 10 bases outside the gene matches.

V usage is TRBV19 and J usage is TRBJ2-2; perhaps TRBD2 as D (6 bases). Germline-derived CDR1 and CDR2 are LNHDA and SQIVND (reference sequence). Trimming pared 10 bases from V and 6 bases from J, leaving 24 bases between. CDR3 length equals 16 residues. CDR3 in amino acids: CATTLLGGRFAGELFF. The CDR3 bases are TGTGCCACAACCCTCCTTGGTGGGAGGTTCGCCGGGGAGCTGTTTTTT.

This clonotype was counted only a few times. The chain couples TRBV7-9 to TRBJ2-7; D perhaps matches TRBD1 (6 bases). V lost 5 bases and J 2 bases, leaving 16 bases between the germline ends. The CDR3 loop spans 15 amino acids. Germline V gives CDR1 SEHNR, CDR2 FQNEAQ (reference sequence). The CDR3: CASSPGHLIAYEQYF. CDR3 coding DNA: TGTGCCAGCAGCCCGGGACACCTAATAGCCTACGAGCAGTACTTC.

The chain recombines TRBV2 with TRBJ1-5, with D unresolved. V was pared by 5 bases and J by 0 bases, with 14 bases between. This CDR3 is built from 16 residues. Germline values: CDR1 SNHLY, CDR2 FYNNEI. CDR3 bases: TGTGCCAGCAGTCCCTTAGTAAGGATTAGCAATCAGCCCCAGCATTTT. Translated, it gives CASSPLVRISNQPQHF.

The chain is built from TRBV6-5 and TRBJ1-1, with D maybe TRBD1 (6 bases). The CDR3 runs to 14 residues. The V end lost 5 bases, the J end lost 3 bases, and 13 bases lay between the germline ends. Per the germline V gene, CDR1 is MNHEY and CDR2 is SVGAGI. The CDR3 coding sequence is TGTGCCAGCAGTCCAGGGGAGGCGGACACTGAAGCTTTCTTT. Protein sequence: CASSPGEADTEAFF.

This clonotype has a count of ten or more. The chain carries TRBV9 and TRBJ1-2; 8 bases agree with TRBD1. J lost 0 bases, V lost 0 bases, and 7 bases had no gene match. CDR1 SGDLS and CDR2 YYNGEE come from the germline V gene. This CDR3 comprises 17 residues. CDR3 amino acids: CASSVGTGPDSNYGYTF. For the CDR3, the DNA is TGTGCCAGCAGCGTAGGGACAGGGCCCGATTCTAACTATGGCTACACCTTC.

V usage is TRBV12-3 or TRBV12-4 and J usage is TRBJ1-5; perhaps TRBD1 as D (5 bases). The CDR3 is 14 residues long. Deletions cut 7 bases from V and 7 bases from J, with 17 bases between. The CDR3 DNA is TGTGCCAGCAATTCTCGAGGGGTGGGACAGCCCCAGCATTTT. Translated, it gives CASNSRGVGQPQHF.

The J gene is TRBJ1-1, the V gene TRBV4-1; D remains ambiguous. This CDR3 has 13 residues. V lost 2 bases, J lost 7 bases, and 11 bases lay in between. Germline V gene lookup returns CDR1 MGHRA and CDR2 YSYEKL. Written as DNA, the CDR3 is TGCGCCAGCAGCCAAAATGAGGCGATTGAAGCTTTCTTT. This sequence encodes CASSQNEAIEAFF.

Here the CDR3 reads CASSQGGRFYEQYF. The CDR3 DNA reads TGCGCCAGCAGCCAAGGTGGCAGGTTCTACGAGCAGTACTTC. The rearrangement links TRBV4-1 to TRBJ2-7; D not resolved. The CDR3 is made up of 14 amino acids. Trimming took 1 base from V and 3 from J, leaving 10 bases between them. Germline V CDR1 and CDR2: MGHRA, YSYEKL.

The sample holds a few counts of this clonotype. The chain carries TRBV12-3 or TRBV12-4 and TRBJ2-7, with 11 nucleotides matching TRBD2. J was trimmed by 4 bases and V by 5 bases; bases with no gene match: 7. CDR3 length: 15 amino acids. Here the CDR3 reads CASSLRLAGRYEQYF. The DNA of the CDR3 is TGTGCCAGCAGTCTTCGACTAGCGGGAAGGTACGAGCAGTACTTC.

This clonotype was recorded at least ten times. The chain carries TRBV2 and TRBJ2-5; either TRBD1 or TRBD2 may supply D (5 bases each). The CDR3 runs 15 residues. Trimming took off 0 bases at V and 7 bases at J, with 15 bases between the two ends. Germline V gene data show CDR1 as SNHLY and CDR2 as FYNNEI. The CDR3 spells CASSEAGTRPGTQYF. The CDR3 region has the DNA TGTGCCAGCAGTGAAGCCGGGACGCGCCCCGGGACCCAGTACTTC.

This clonotype was detected many times. The V and J genes are TRBV4-2 and TRBJ1-1; 7 nucleotides align to TRBD1. Germline CDR1 and CDR2: LGHNA and YNFKEQ. Trimming removed 5 bases from V and 4 bases from J; junction bases left unmatched: 10. CDR3 size: 15 residues. Written as DNA, the CDR3 is TGTGCCAGCAGCTATAGAGACAGGGCGAGCACTGAAGCTTTCTTT. Amino acid sequence: CASSYRDRASTEAFF.

This clonotype appeared many times. This rearrangement joins TRBV9 to TRBJ1-2; the D gene is possibly TRBD1 (6 bases). Per germline, CDR1 SGDLS and CDR2 YYNGEE. V lost 3 bases, J lost 0 bases, and 27 bases lay in between. The CDR3 consists of 20 residues. CDR3 coding DNA: TGTGCCAGCAGCGGCGGTACCCACATCGTGAGGGGGGATACTAACTATGGCTACACCTTC. Amino acid sequence: CASSGGTHIVRGDTNYGYTF.

This clonotype was picked up many times. The chain joins TRBV20-1 to TRBJ1-4; D not resolved. The CDR3 is 12 residues long. Germline V gives CDR1 DFQATT, CDR2 SNEGSKA (reference sequence). Trimming left V 4 bases short and J 8 bases short, with 11 bases between. This CDR3 is CSATSVGEKLFF. Here the CDR3 DNA reads TGCAGTGCTACTAGCGTGGGAGAAAAACTGTTTTTT.

The chain has TRBV2 and TRBJ1-2; D is possibly TRBD1 (6 bases). Germline lookup yields CDR1 SNHLY and CDR2 FYNNEI. V was shortened by 1 base and J by 4 bases, with 16 bases between the two germline ends. This CDR3 comprises 16 residues. CDR3 sequence reads: CASSEGQGTYPYGYTF. CDR3 bases: TGTGCCAGCAGTGAAGGGCAGGGGACCTACCCCTATGGCTACACCTTC.

The chain joins TRBV3-1 to TRBJ2-7; 7 bases match TRBD1. This CDR3 spans 14 amino acids. Per germline, CDR1 LGHDT and CDR2 YNNKEL (reference sequence). V trimming: 6 bases; J trimming: 2 bases; junction bases outside the gene matches: 7. The chain's CDR3 is CASRAQGSPYEQYF. The CDR3 region has the DNA TGTGCCAGCAGAGCACAGGGGAGTCCCTACGAGCAGTACTTC.

About this clonotype: A read error may be the cause here, since a much bigger clone is one base away. The CDR3 bases are TGTGCCAGCGGCGTATTATGGGAGACCCAGTACTTC. It translates to CASGVLWETQYF. This sequence joins TRBV12-3 or TRBV12-4 and TRBJ2-5; D unresolved. This CDR3 has 12 residues. Trimming took 8 bases from V and 5 from J, leaving 12 bases between them.